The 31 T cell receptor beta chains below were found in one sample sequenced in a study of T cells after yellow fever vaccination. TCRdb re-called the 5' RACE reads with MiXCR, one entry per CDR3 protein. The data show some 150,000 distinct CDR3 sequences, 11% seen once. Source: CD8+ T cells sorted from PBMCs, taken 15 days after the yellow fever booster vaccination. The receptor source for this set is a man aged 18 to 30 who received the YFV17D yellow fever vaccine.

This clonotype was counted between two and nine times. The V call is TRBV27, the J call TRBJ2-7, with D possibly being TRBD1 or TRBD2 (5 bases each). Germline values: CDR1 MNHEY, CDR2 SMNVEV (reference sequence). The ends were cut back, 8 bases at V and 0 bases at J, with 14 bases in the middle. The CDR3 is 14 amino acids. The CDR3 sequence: CASRDVLGSYEQYF. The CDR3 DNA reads TGTGCCAGCCGGGACGTGTTGGGCTCCTACGAGCAGTACTTC.

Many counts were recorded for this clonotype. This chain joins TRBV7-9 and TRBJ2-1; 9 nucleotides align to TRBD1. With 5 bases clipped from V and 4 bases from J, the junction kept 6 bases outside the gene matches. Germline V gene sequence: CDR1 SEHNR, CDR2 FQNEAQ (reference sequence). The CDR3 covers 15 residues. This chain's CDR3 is CASSGGQGIYNEQFF. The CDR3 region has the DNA TGTGCCAGCAGCGGGGGACAGGGCATTTACAATGAGCAGTTCTTC.

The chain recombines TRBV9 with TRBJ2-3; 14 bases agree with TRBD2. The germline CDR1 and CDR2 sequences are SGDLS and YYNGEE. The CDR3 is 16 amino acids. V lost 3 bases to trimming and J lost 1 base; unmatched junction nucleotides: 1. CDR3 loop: CASSGLAGGGTDTQYF. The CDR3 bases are TGTGCCAGCAGCGGACTAGCGGGGGGGGGCACAGATACGCAGTATTTT.

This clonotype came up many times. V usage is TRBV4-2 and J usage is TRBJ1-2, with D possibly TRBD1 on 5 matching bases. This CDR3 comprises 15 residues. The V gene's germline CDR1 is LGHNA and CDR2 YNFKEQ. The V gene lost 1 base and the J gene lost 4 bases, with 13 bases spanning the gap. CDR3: CASSQGEGSSYGYTF. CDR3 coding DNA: TGTGCCAGCAGCCAAGGAGAGGGGTCATCCTATGGCTACACCTTC.

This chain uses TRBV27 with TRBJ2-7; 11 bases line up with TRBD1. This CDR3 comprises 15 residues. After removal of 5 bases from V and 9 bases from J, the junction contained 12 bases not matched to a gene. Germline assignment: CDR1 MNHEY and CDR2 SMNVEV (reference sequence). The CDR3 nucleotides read TGTGCCAGCAGTCCCCCGGGACAGGGGGTGTGGAGGCAGTACTTC. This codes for CASSPPGQGVWRQYF.

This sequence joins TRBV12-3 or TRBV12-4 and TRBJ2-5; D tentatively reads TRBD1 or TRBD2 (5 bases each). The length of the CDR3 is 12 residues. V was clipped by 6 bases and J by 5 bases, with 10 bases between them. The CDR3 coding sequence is TGTGCCAGCAGATGGGGGTTGGAGACCCAGTACTTC. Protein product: CASRWGLETQYF.

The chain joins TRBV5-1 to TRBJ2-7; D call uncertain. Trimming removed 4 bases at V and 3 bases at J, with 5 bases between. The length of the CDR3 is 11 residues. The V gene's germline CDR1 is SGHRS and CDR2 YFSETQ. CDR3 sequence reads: CASSRIYEQYV. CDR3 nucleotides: TGCGCCAGCAGCAGGATCTACGAGCAGTACGTC.

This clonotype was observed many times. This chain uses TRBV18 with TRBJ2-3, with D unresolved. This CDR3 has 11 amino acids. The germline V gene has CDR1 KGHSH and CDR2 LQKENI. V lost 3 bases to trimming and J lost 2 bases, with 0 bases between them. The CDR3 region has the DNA TGTGCCAGCTCACCCACAGATACGCAGTATTTT. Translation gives CASSPTDTQYF.

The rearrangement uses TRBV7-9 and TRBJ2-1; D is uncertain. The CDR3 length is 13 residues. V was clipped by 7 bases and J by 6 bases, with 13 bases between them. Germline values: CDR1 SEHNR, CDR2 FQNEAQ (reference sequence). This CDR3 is CASNPGRANEQFF. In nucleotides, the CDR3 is TGTGCCAGCAACCCTGGACGGGCCAATGAGCAGTTCTTC.

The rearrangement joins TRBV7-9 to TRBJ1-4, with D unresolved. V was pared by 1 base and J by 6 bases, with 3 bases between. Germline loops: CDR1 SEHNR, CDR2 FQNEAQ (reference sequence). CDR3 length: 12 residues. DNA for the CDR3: TGTGCCAGCAGCTTAGAGTATGAAAAACTGTTTTTT. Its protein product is CASSLEYEKLFF.

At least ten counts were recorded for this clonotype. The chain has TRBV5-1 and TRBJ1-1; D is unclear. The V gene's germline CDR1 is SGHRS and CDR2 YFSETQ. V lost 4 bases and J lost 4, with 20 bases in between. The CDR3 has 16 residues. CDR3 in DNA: TGCGCCAGCAGCCAGAAGACCGTCAATGGGATCACTGAAGCTTTCTTT. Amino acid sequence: CASSQKTVNGITEAFF.

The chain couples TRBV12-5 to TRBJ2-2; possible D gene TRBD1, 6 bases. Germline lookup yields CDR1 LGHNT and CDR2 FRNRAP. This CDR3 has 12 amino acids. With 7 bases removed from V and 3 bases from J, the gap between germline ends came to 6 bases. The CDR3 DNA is TGTGCTAGTGAGGGGGACACCGGGGAGCTGTTTTTT. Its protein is CASEGDTGELFF.

CDR3 in amino acids: CASSIPTYQPQHF. The CDR3 nucleotides are TGTGCCAGTAGTATCCCCACATATCAGCCCCAGCATTTT. The gene calls are TRBV19 and TRBJ1-5; D remains ambiguous. This CDR3 has 13 residues. Trimming shortened V by 3 bases and J by 5 bases, and 8 bases separated the two germline ends. CDR1 is LNHDA, CDR2 SQIVND, per germline (reference sequence).

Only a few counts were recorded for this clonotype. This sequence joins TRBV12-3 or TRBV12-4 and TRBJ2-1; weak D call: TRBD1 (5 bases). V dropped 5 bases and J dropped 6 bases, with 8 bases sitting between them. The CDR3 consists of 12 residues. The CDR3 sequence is CASSQGINEQFF. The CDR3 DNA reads TGTGCCAGCAGTCAGGGAATCAATGAGCAGTTCTTC.

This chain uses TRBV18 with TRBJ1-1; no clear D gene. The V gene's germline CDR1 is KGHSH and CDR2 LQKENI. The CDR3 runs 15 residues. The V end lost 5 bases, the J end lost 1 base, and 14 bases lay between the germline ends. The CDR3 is CASSKGRAQNTEAFF. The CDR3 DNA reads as TGTGCCAGCTCAAAAGGCCGGGCCCAGAACACTGAAGCTTTCTTT. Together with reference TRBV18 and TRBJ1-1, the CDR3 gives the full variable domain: NAGVMQNPRHLVRRRGQEARLRCSPMKGHSHVYWYRQLPEEGLKFMVYLQKENIIDESGMPKERFSAEFPKEGPSILRIQQVVRGDSAAYFCASSKGRAQNTEAFFGQGTRLTVV.

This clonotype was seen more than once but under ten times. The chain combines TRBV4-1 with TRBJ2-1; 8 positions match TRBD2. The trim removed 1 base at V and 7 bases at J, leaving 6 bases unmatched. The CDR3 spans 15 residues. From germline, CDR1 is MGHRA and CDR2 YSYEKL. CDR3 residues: CASSQGGASGNEQFF. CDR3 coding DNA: TGCGCCAGCAGCCAAGGGGGTGCTAGCGGGAATGAGCAGTTCTTC.

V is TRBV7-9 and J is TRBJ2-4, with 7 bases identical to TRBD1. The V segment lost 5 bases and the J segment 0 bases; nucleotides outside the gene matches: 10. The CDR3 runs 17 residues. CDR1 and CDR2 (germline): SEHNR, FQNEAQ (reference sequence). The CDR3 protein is CASSPPRGGLAKNIQYF. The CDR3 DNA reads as TGTGCCAGCAGCCCCCCACGAGGGGGCTTAGCCAAAAACATTCAGTACTTC.

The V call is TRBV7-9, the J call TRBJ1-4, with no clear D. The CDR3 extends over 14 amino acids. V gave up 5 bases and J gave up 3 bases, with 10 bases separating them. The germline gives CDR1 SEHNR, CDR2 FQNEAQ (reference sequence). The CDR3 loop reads CASSPVEANEKLFF. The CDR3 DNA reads TGTGCCAGCAGCCCCGTAGAGGCTAATGAAAAACTGTTTTTT.

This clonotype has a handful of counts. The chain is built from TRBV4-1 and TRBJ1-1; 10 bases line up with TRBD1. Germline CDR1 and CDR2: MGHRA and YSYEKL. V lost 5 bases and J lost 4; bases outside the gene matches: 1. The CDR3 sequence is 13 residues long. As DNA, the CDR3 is TGCGCCAGCAGCTGGACAGGGGGCACTGAAGCTTTCTTT. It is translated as CASSWTGGTEAFF.

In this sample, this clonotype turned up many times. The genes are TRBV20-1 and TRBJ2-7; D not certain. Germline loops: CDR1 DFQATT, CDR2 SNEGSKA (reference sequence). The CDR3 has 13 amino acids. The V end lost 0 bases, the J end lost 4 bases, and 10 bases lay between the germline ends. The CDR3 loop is CSARERTDYEQYF. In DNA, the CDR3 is TGCAGTGCTAGAGAGAGGACGGATTACGAGCAGTACTTC.

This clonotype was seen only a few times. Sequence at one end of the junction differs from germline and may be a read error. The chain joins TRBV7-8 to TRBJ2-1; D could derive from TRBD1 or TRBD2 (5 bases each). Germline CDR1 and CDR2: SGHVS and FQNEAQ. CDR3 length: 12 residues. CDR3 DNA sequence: TGTGCCAGCAGCTTTTCGGGACCTGAGGAGTTCTTC. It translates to CASSFSGPEEFF.

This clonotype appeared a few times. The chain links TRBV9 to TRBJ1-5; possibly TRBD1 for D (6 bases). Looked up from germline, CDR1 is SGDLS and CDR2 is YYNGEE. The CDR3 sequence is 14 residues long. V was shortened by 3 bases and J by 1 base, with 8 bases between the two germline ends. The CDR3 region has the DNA TGTGCCAGCAGCGGGACAGAAAGCAATCAGCCCCAGCATTTT. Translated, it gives CASSGTESNQPQHF. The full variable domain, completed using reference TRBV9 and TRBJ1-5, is DSGVTQTPKHLITATGQRVTLRCSPRSGDLSVYWYQQSLDQGLQFLIQYYNGEERAKGNILERFSAQQFPDLHSELNLSSLELGDSALYFCASSGTESNQPQHFGDGTRLSIL.

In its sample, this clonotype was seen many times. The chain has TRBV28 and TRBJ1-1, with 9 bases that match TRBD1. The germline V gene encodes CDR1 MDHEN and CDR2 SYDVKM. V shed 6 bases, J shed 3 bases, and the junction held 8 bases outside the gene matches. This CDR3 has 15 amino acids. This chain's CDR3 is CASRNRGRRDTEAFF. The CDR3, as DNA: TGTGCCAGCAGAAACAGGGGGCGGAGAGACACTGAAGCTTTCTTT.

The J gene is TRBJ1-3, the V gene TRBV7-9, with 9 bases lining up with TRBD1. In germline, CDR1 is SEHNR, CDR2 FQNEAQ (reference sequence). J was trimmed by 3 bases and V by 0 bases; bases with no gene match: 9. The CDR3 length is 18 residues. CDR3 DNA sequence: TGTGCCAGCAGCTTAGCGTCCACAGGGGGCATGGATGGAAACACCATATATTTT. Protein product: CASSLASTGGMDGNTIYF.

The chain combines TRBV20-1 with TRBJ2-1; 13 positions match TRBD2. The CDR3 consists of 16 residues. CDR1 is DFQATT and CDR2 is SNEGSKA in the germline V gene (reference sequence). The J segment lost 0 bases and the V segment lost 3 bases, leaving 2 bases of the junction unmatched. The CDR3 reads CSARTSGGYSYNEQFF. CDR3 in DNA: TGCAGTGCTAGGACTAGCGGGGGGTACTCCTACAATGAGCAGTTCTTC.

CDR3 sequence reads: CASSLREPPETQYF. CDR3 DNA sequence: TGTGCCAGCAGTTTGCGGGAACCACCGGAGACCCAGTACTTC. The genes are TRBV28 and TRBJ2-5; TRBD2 might be the D (6 bases). Germline V gives CDR1 MDHEN, CDR2 SYDVKM. The CDR3 has 14 residues. The germline V and J ends were trimmed by 3 bases and 5 bases, with 13 bases remaining between them.

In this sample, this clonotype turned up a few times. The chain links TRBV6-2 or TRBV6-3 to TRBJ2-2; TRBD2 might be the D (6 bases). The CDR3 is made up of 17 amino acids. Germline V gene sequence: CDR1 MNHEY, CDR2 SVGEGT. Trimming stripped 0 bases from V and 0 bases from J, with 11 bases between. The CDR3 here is CASSYSTSTANTGELFF. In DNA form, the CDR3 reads TGTGCCAGCAGTTACTCCACTAGCACCGCGAACACCGGGGAGCTGTTTTTT.

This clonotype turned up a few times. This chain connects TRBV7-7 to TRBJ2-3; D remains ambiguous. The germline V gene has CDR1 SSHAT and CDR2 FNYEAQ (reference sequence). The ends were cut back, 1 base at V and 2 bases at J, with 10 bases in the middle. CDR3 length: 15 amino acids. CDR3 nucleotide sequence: TGTGCCAGCAGCTTAGGCTCGCGGTTCACAGATACGCAGTATTTT. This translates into CASSLGSRFTDTQYF. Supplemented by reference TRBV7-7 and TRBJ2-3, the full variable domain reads GAGVSQSPRYKVTKRGQDVTLRCDPISSHATLYWYQQALGQGPEFLTYFNYEAQPDKSGLPSDRFSAERPEGSISTLTIQRTEQRDSAMYRCASSLGSRFTDTQYFGPGTRLTVL.

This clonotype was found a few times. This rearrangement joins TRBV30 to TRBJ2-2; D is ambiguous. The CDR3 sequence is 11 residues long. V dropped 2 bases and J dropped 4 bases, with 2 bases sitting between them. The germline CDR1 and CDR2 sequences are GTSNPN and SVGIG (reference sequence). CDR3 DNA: TGTGCCTGGAGTCCCACCGGGGAGCTGTTTTTT. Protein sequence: CAWSPTGELFF.

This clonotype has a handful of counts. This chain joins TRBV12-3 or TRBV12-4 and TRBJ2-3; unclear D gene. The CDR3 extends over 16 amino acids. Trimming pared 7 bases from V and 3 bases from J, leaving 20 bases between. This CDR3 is CASMLVAREVTDTQYF. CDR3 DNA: TGTGCCAGCATGCTGGTCGCACGTGAGGTGACAGATACGCAGTATTTT.

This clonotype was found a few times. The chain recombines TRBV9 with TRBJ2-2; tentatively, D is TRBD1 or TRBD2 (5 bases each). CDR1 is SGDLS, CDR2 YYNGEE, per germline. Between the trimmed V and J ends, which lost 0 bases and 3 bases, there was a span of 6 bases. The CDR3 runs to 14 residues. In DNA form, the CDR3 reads TGTGCCAGCAGCGTAGGAGGGGACACCGGGGAGCTGTTTTTT. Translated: CASSVGGDTGELFF.